Each of the 8 T cell receptor beta chains below was sequenced from the same sample in a study of spatial heterogeneity in lung cancer. TCRdb ran MiXCR on the 5' RACE reads and lists one entry per CDR3 protein. The top ten hold about 45% of the sample, which has thousands of distinct CDR3 sequences, roughly 9.2% seen once. Time point indicated: sample taken at primary tumor resection. From tumor, nontumor lung or frozen PBMC, whole RNA was taken unsorted for sequencing. Here the sequenced sample was PBMCs, taken at surgery. These receptors came from a male donor with early-stage non-small cell lung cancer.

On this clonotype itself: This beta chain represents an off-target read in a library built for alpha chains; its size is of limited meaning. The chain is built from TRBV27 and TRBJ2-3; D unclear. Germline V gives CDR1 MNHEY, CDR2 SMNVEV (reference sequence). This CDR3 has 13 residues. With 3 bases removed from V and 2 bases from J, the gap between germline ends came to 6 bases. In nucleotides, the CDR3 is TGTGCCAGCAGTTTCGAAAACACAGATACGCAGTATTTT. It translates to CASSFENTDTQYF.

At least ten counts were recorded for this clonotype. Found in a library prepared for alpha chains, this beta chain is an off-target read, and its abundance has little meaning. The genes are TRBV20-1 and TRBJ2-3, with TRBD2 matching 7 bases. After removal of 7 bases from V and 0 bases from J, the junction contained 10 bases not matched to a gene. Germline values: CDR1 DFQATT, CDR2 SNEGSKA (reference sequence). There are 15 residues in the CDR3. The CDR3 bases are TGCAGTGAGGGAGGGCACATTACTAGCACAGATACGCAGTATTTT. Translated, it gives CSEGGHITSTDTQYF.

This clonotype has ten or more counts. This beta chain represents an off-target read in a library built for alpha chains; its size is of limited meaning. The chain is built from TRBV7-3 and TRBJ1-1; TRBD1 might be the D (5 bases). The CDR3 covers 15 residues. Trimming removed 6 bases at V and 0 bases at J, with 14 bases between. CDR1 and CDR2 (germline): SGHTA, FQGTGA. CDR3 amino acids: CASSSLGRMNTEAFF. The CDR3 bases are TGTGCCAGCAGTTCCCTGGGACGGATGAACACTGAAGCTTTCTTT.

A word on this clonotype: This beta chain is an off-target read within a library intended for alpha chains, so its frequency means little. This rearrangement joins TRBV12-3 or TRBV12-4 to TRBJ1-4, with TRBD1 matching over 7 bases. This CDR3 spans 16 amino acids. With V trimmed by 4 bases and J by 0 bases, 5 bases remained unmatched. Written as DNA, the CDR3 is TGTGCCAGCAGTTCAGGGGGAGACGCAACTAATGAAAAACTGTTTTTT. Translation gives CASSSGGDATNEKLFF.

This clonotype was seen at least ten times. This beta chain is off target for a library built for alpha chains, so its abundance means little. The CDR3 protein is CASTRSYNAYEQYF. The CDR3 DNA reads TGTGCCAGCACGAGGAGTTACAATGCCTACGAGCAGTACTTC. V usage is TRBV7-9 and J usage is TRBJ2-7; D uncertain. The CDR3 sequence is 14 residues long. The V gene's germline CDR1 is SEHNR and CDR2 FQNEAQ (reference sequence). V gave up 7 bases and J gave up 2 bases, with 15 bases separating them.

This clonotype came up a few times. This beta chain is a stray read from a library made for alpha chains; its abundance is not meaningful. This rearrangement joins TRBV5-6 to TRBJ2-7, with 7 bases that match TRBD2. J lost 4 bases, V lost 4 bases, and 8 bases had no gene match. Per the germline V gene, CDR1 is SGHDT and CDR2 is YYEEEE. The CDR3 consists of 14 residues. The CDR3, as DNA: TGTGCCAGCAGCCTCTTGGGGACTACTTACGAGCAGTACTTC. Encoded protein: CASSLLGTTYEQYF.

This clonotype was picked up many times. Because this beta chain is a stray read in a library intended to capture alpha chains, its abundance should not be given much weight. The chain uses TRBV7-6 and TRBJ2-7; 9 bases are a match to TRBD1. CDR1 and CDR2 (germline): SGHVS, FNYEAQ. V was clipped by 5 bases and J by 2 bases; unmatched bases: 4. The CDR3 has 14 amino acids. For the CDR3, the DNA is TGTGCCAGCAGCACGCGACAGGGGGCCTACGAGCAGTACTTC. It translates to CASSTRQGAYEQYF.

This clonotype is classed as medium-sized. Within a library made for alpha chains, this beta chain is off target, and its count is uninformative. The CDR3 DNA reads TGTGCCAGCACGAGACTAGCGGGCGGACGAGATACGCAGTATTTT. This sequence encodes CASTRLAGGRDTQYF. The chain joins TRBV6-2 or TRBV6-3 to TRBJ2-3, with 10 bases lining up with TRBD2. V shed 7 bases and J 5 bases; nucleotides not matched to a gene: 9. From germline, CDR1 is MNHEY and CDR2 SVGEGT. The CDR3 is 15 amino acids.